Each of the 11 T cell receptor beta chains below was sequenced from the same sample in a study of identical twins. TCRdb reanalysed the 5' RACE reads using MiXCR and keeps one entry per CDR3 protein. The sample yields some 440,000 distinct CDR3 sequences, approximately 24% seen once. The same specimen was also included in a second study, on T cells expressing NK-cell markers.

What was sequenced was CD4+ T cells sorted from blood. Receptors originate from a woman aged 18-29 years in good health.

The CDR3: CASRRLAGPRGLTDTQYF. CDR3 DNA sequence: TGCGCCAGCAGGCGGCTAGCGGGACCCCGGGGATTGACAGATACGCAGTATTTT. J is TRBJ2-3 and V is TRBV5-1; TRBD2 agrees at 9 bases. Unmatched junction bases numbered 16, after V lost 5 bases and J lost 3 bases. Germline V gives CDR1 SGHRS, CDR2 YFSETQ. CDR3 size: 18 residues.

A few counts support this clonotype. The rearrangement links TRBV5-1 to TRBJ2-3, with 8 nucleotides matching TRBD2. Germline CDR1 SGHRS, CDR2 YFSETQ. The CDR3 is 16 amino acids. Trimming at V came to 4 bases and at J to 4 bases, leaving 11 bases not matched to a gene. This chain's CDR3 is CASSPPTSGGADTQYF. CDR3 DNA: TGCGCCAGCAGCCCCCCTACTAGCGGCGGGGCAGATACGCAGTATTTT.

J is TRBJ2-1 and V is TRBV6-2 or TRBV6-3, with D possibly being TRBD2 (5 bases). The germline V and J ends were trimmed by 2 bases and 6 bases, with 14 bases remaining between them. Germline CDR1 MNHEY, CDR2 SVGEGT. This CDR3 has 15 amino acids. CDR3 bases: TGTGCCAGCAGTTACGGCGGGCGGCTTCGCAATGAGCAGTTCTTC. Amino acids: CASSYGGRLRNEQFF.

Written as DNA, the CDR3 is TGTGCCAGCAGTTTACAAGCCTCTAAAGCTTTCTTT. It is translated as CASSLQASKAFF. This chain connects TRBV12-3 or TRBV12-4 to TRBJ1-1; D gene ambiguous. V was trimmed by 2 bases and J by 9 bases, leaving 10 bases between them. The CDR3 spans 12 residues.

The V and J genes are TRBV20-1 and TRBJ2-3; TRBD1 agrees at 9 bases. With 2 bases clipped from V and 2 bases from J, the junction kept 8 bases outside the gene matches. From germline, CDR1 is DFQATT and CDR2 SNEGSKA (reference sequence). This CDR3 contains 16 residues. CDR3 amino acids: CSARRTGALFTDTQYF. The CDR3 region has the DNA TGCAGTGCTAGAAGGACAGGGGCCCTCTTCACAGATACGCAGTATTTT.

This chain uses TRBV20-1 with TRBJ1-1; no reliable D call. The CDR3 extends over 12 amino acids. V was shortened by 3 bases and J by 7 bases, with 12 bases between the two germline ends. CDR1 and CDR2 from the germline V gene are DFQATT and SNEGSKA (reference sequence). CDR3 bases: TGCAGTGCTAGGGCTAGAAGGCTTGAAGCTTTCTTT. It is translated as CSARARRLEAFF.

Only a few counts were recorded for this clonotype. An end of the junction does not agree with germline; a read error may underlie this. CDR3 region: CASSFTSSDNEQFF. The CDR3 DNA reads TGTGCCAGCAGCTTTACTAGCTCCGACAATGAGCAGTTCTTC. V gene TRBV5-4 combines with J gene TRBJ2-1, with a tentative D call TRBD2 (6 bases). Germline V gene data show CDR1 as SGHNT and CDR2 as YYREEE (reference sequence). This CDR3 contains 14 residues.

At least ten counts were recorded for this clonotype. The chain joins TRBV29-1 to TRBJ1-1, with 7 bases fitting TRBD1. Germline V lookup: CDR1 SQVTM, CDR2 ANQGSEA. The V segment lost 4 bases and the J segment 1 base; nucleotides outside the gene matches: 3. This CDR3 has 13 amino acids. CDR3 residues: CSVAWTGNTEAFF. In DNA form, the CDR3 reads TGCAGCGTTGCCTGGACAGGGAACACTGAAGCTTTCTTT.

The genes are TRBV5-1 and TRBJ1-2, with 7 bases matching TRBD1. Per the germline V gene, CDR1 is SGHRS and CDR2 is YFSETQ. Trimming took 4 bases from V and 5 from J; bases not matched to a gene: 8. The CDR3 extends over 14 amino acids. CDR3: CASSPGDREYGYTF. The CDR3 DNA is TGCGCCAGCAGCCCCGGTGACAGGGAGTATGGCTACACCTTC.

In its sample, this clonotype was seen many times. The genes are TRBV7-9 and TRBJ1-1; no reliable D call. Germline V gene data show CDR1 as SEHNR and CDR2 as FQNEAQ (reference sequence). This CDR3 has 13 amino acids. V was shortened by 3 bases and J by 4 bases, with 9 bases between the two germline ends. DNA of the CDR3: TGTGCCAGCAGCTTCTACGAAAGCACTGAAGCTTTCTTT. Translation: CASSFYESTEAFF.

In the case of this clonotype: A read error may account for a junction end that differs from germline. The V call is TRBV7-9, the J call TRBJ1-1; no reliable D call. This CDR3 region has 14 residues. The germline gives CDR1 SEHNR, CDR2 FQNEAQ (reference sequence). Here the CDR3 DNA reads TGTGCCAGCAGCTTAGACATCGTCATCACCCCATTACGCTTT. It specifies CASSLDIVITPLRF.